This T cell receptor beta chain was obtained from a study of early T cells in non-severe SARS-CoV-2 infection. Germline V lookup: CDR1 SGHDT, CDR2 YYEEEE. CDR3 length: 14 residues. V was cut by 0 bases and J by 17 bases, with 18 bases left in between. A single record per CDR3 protein comes from TCRdb applying MiXCR to the 5' RACE reads. The repertoire holds around 37,000 distinct CDR3 sequences, roughly 9.2% seen once, with roughly 13% in the top ten. This clonotype was recorded a few times. This TCR derives from an adult who was a healthcare worker with PCR-confirmed SARS-CoV-2 infection or an uninfected control (not recorded which). The chain employs TRBV5-6 and TRBJ1-6; D call uncertain. The sequencing sample was made of whole blood. The CDR3 protein is CASSLGGLVIPFHF. As DNA, the CDR3 is TGTGCCAGCAGCTTGGGTGGTTTGGTCATACCTTTCCACTTT.